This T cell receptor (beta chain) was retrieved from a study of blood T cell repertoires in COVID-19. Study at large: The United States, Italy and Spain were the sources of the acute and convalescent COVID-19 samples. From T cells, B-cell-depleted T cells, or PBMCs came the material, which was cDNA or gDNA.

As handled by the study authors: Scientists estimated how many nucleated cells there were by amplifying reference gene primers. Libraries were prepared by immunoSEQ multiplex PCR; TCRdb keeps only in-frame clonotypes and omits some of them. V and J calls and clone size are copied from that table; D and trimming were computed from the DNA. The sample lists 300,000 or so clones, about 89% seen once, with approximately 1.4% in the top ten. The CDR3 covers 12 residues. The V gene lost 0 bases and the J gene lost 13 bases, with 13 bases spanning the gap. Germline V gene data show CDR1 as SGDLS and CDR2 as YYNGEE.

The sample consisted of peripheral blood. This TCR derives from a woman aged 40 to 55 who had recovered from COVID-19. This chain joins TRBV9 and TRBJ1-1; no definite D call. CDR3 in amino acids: CASSVVEPGGFF. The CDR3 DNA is TGTGCCAGCAGCGTAGTTGAGCCAGGAGGTTTCTTT.